The table lists the clone carrying this T cell receptor (beta chain) with many counts. Its antigen is not known. The CDR3 length is 18 residues. Germline V lookup: CDR1 MNHEY, CDR2 SVGAGI. V lost 2 bases, J lost 0 bases, and 14 bases lay in between. TCR cDNA was made by 5'RACE template switching, adding a universal primer site and UMIs. TCRdb independently ran MiXCR on the 5' RACE reads; one entry per CDR3 protein. Here the sample spans some 240,000 distinct CDR3 sequences, 3.6% being singletons. These data originate in a study of T cells after yellow fever vaccination. Study findings and constraints: It was a small share of clonotypes that appeared in both CD4 and CD8 compartments. Although the secondary response was weaker, it peaked faster, at day 5 versus 15. The study re-detected most primary-vaccination clones after the booster (around 96% CD4, approximately 88% CD8).

The V and J genes are TRBV6-5 and TRBJ2-6; weak D call: TRBD2 (5 bases). The TCR comes from a man aged 18-30 years who received the YFV17D yellow fever vaccine. The sequenced sample was PBMCs, obtained 15 days after the yellow fever booster vaccination. The CDR3 DNA is TGTGCCAGCAGTTACGGTGGAGGAATCGGCTCTGGGGCCAACGTCCTGACTTTC. It is translated as CASSYGGGIGSGANVLTF.